This TCR beta chain was sequenced in a study of blood T cells in healthy people across ages. Study observations and caveats: Those diversity estimates obtained from one million T cells were thought to be underestimates.

The sample holds a few counts of this clonotype. Its antigen remains unidentified. Mismatch with germline at one junction end may stem from a read error. Primed by a sample-barcoded 5' primer and a J-beta primer mix, a second PCR proceeded for about 7 to 11 cycles. Each CDR3 protein is one row after TCRdb ran MiXCR on the 5' RACE reads. Here the sample spans about 560,000 distinct CDR3 sequences, about 26% being singletons. There are 19 residues in the CDR3. Per the germline V gene, CDR1 is SGHDN and CDR2 is FVKESK. The sample was also reused in another study, on T cells of mothers and their children. This second study notes: Per child, roughly 3 million TCR beta CDR3 reads were obtained, against over 10 million per mother.

This receptor was obtained from a boy aged 2-15 years in good health. The sequenced sample consisted of blood. This chain links TRBV14 with TRBJ2-7, with 10 bases that match TRBD2. CDR3 residues: CASSQDVGAGGSYSYEQYF. The CDR3 DNA is TGCGCCAGCAGCCAAGATGTGGGAGCGGGAGGGTCCTACTCCTACGAGCAGTACTTC.